The following is a T cell receptor beta chain sequence with its context. Study processing details: Nucleated cell counts were estimated from reference gene primer amplification. The repertoire was sequenced with immunoSEQ multiplex PCR; TCRdb's copy has only in-frame clones and lacks some. V and J calls plus clone size are reproduced from that table; the DNA served to infer D and trimming. This sample has around 450,000 clones, with around 89% found just once. This sample is drawn from a study of blood T cell repertoires in COVID-19. Study overall: Whether acute or convalescent, the COVID-19 samples came from the United States, Italy and Spain. From T cells, B-cell-depleted T cells, or PBMCs came the material, which was cDNA or gDNA.

The CDR3 extends over 18 amino acids. The germline gives CDR1 LGHNT, CDR2 FRNRAP. V shed 6 bases and J 0 bases; nucleotides not matched to a gene: 11. The clonotype was recovered from a woman between 25 and 40 years old with acute or convalescent COVID-19. The chain carries TRBV12-5 and TRBJ2-6; 7 bases match TRBD1. Sequencing was performed on peripheral blood. CDR3 bases: TGTGCTAGTGGACCAATGGACAGGCTTGCCTCTGGGGCCAACGTCCTGACTTTC. It encodes CASGPMDRLASGANVLTF. The full variable domain, in which reference TRBV12-5 and TRBJ2-6 provide the parts outside the CDR3, is DARVTQTPRHKVTEMGQEVTMRCQPILGHNTVFWYRQTMMQGLELLAYFRNRAPLDDSGMPKDRFSAEMPDATLATLKIQPSEPRDSAVYFCASGPMDRLASGANVLTFGAGSRLTVL.